The clone carrying this TCR beta chain came up many times. In germline, CDR1 is SGDLS, CDR2 YYNGEE. The CDR3 loop spans 15 amino acids. Trimming shortened V by 3 bases and J by 0 bases, and 7 bases separated the two germline ends. The entry originates in a study of blood T cell repertoires in COVID-19. Looking at the study overall: Donors in the United States, Italy and Spain gave samples during acute or convalescent COVID-19. PBMCs, B-cell-depleted T cells, or T cells were the source of the cDNA or gDNA that made up the material.

Enrollees, about 18 to 100 years old, lived in 25 or so US areas. Participant reports of clinical history set cohort assignment. Generated by immunoSEQ multiplex PCR, the TCRdb table keeps only in-frame clones and is missing some. The table includes 200,000 to 300,000 clones, 70% to 90% detected once. V and J are TRBV9 and TRBJ2-6; no clear D. The TCR originated in a woman aged 40 to 55 with acute COVID-19. The specimen was PBMCs or T cells enriched from blood (not recorded which). CDR3 nucleotide sequence: TGTGCCAGCAGCGCCCTAACCTCTGGGGCCAACGTCCTGACTTTC. Translating it yields CASSALTSGANVLTF.